A selection of T cell receptor beta chains follows, all from one sample in a study of cytomegalovirus exposure and HLA in healthy donors. Method: immunoSEQ multiplex PCR; TCRdb's copy keeps in-frame clones and lacks some. The sample includes some 230,000 clones, about 93% of them seen just once. Material: PBMCs. The receptors come from a young woman in good health and CMV-seronegative. CDR3s include the opening cysteine and the closing phenylalanine or tryptophan. A D gene is named only where the DNA matches it firmly. Clone size is not always given. Where it is, it says once, few, many or a class for expanded clones.

clone_size j_call d_call v_call cdr3_nt cdr3_aa
- TRBJ2-3 TRBD2 TRBV5-4 TGTGCCAGCAGCTTCGACCGACTAGCGGGAGGTGATACGCAGTATTTT CASSFDRLAGGDTQYF
- TRBJ1-2 - TRBV6-5 TGTGCCAGCAGATACATGTCATTCAACTATGGCTACACCTTC CASRYMSFNYGYTF
- TRBJ2-3 - TRBV7-6 TGTGCCAGCAGCTTAATGCGGGGACGCACAGATACGCAGTATTTT CASSLMRGRTDTQYF
- TRBJ2-1 TRBD2 TRBV4-2 TGTGCCAGCAGCCAGGTCAGTAGCGGGGGATACAATGAGCAGTTCTTC CASSQVSSGGYNEQFF
- TRBJ1-1 - TRBV5-1 TGCGCCAGCAGCCCGGGACTGTTAAACACTGAAGCTTTCTTT CASSPGLLNTEAFF
- TRBJ2-7 TRBD1 TRBV4-1 TGCGCCAGCAGCCACTACACGAGGACAGGGGCCTACGAGCAGTACTTC CASSHYTRTGAYEQYF
- TRBJ2-1 - TRBV5-6 TGTGCCAGCAGCCCCCAGGACAGATACAATGAGCAGTTCTTC CASSPQDRYNEQFF
- TRBJ2-7 - TRBV11-2 TGTGCCAGCAGACAGTCGACAGGACTAGGAGCCTACGAGCAGTACTTC CASRQSTGLGAYEQYF
- TRBJ1-1 - TRBV27 TGTGCCAGCAGAACCGGGGGGAGGGCTGAAGCTTTCTTT CASRTGGRAEAFF
- TRBJ1-6 - TRBV6-1 TGTGCCAGCAGCCTTCAGGGGAGTGCTTCACCCCTCCACTTT CASSLQGSASPLHF
- TRBJ1-2 - TRBV4-1 TGCGCCAGCAGCCAAGACAGGGGTTATTATGGCTACACCTTC CASSQDRGYYGYTF
- TRBJ1-5 TRBD1 TRBV6-1 TGTGCCAGCAGTGATGGGACAGGGGTAATCGGTGCTCAGCCCCAGCATTTT CASSDGTGVIGAQPQHF
- TRBJ1-2 - TRBV9 TGTGCCAGCAGCGTAGCTGGCGGGGTACCGCGGGGCTACACCTTC CASSVAGGVPRGYTF
- TRBJ2-7 TRBD2 TRBV7-8 TGTGCCAGCAGCTCCCTGGGGGGGCTAGCGGGAGCGGGCGAGCAGTACTTC CASSSLGGLAGAGEQYF
- TRBJ2-1 - TRBV9 TGTGCCAGCAGCCGGGATGTGCAGAGGATGAATGAGCAGTTCTTC CASSRDVQRMNEQFF
- TRBJ1-5 TRBD1 TRBV19 TGTGCCAGTAGTCACCTCGGACAGGGAAATCAGCCCCAGCATTTT CASSHLGQGNQPQHF
- TRBJ1-1 - TRBV30 TGTGCCTGGAGTGTACAGGGTACCGCTGAAGCTTTCTTT CAWSVQGTAEAFF
few TRBJ1-5 TRBD1 TRBV5-1 TGCGCCAGCAGACAGGGGTCCGATCAGCCCCAGCATTTT CASRQGSDQPQHF
- TRBJ2-1 TRBD2 TRBV7-2 TGTGCCAGCAGCCTGCGGACTAGCGGGGGGGTGGGTGAGCAGTTCTTC CASSLRTSGGVGEQFF
few TRBJ2-7 TRBD2 TRBV28 TGTGCCAGCAGCTTAAGGAGCGGGACTAGATACGAGCAGTACTTC CASSLRSGTRYEQYF
- TRBJ1-2 TRBD1 TRBV6-5 TGTGCCAGCAGTCCGGACAGGGGGCTCTATGGCTACACCTTC CASSPDRGLYGYTF
- TRBJ1-6 - TRBV5-8 TGTGCCAGCAGCTTGGTATTTAAAAATAATTCACCCCTCCACTTT CASSLVFKNNSPLHF
- TRBJ1-1 TRBD1 TRBV18 TGTGCCAGCTCACCTTTGATGGGACAGGGGACCATGAACACTGAAGCTTTCTTT CASSPLMGQGTMNTEAFF
- TRBJ1-1 TRBD1 TRBV6-5 TGTGCCAGCAGTTACTCCGGGACAGCTCGGTCTGAAGCTTTCTTT CASSYSGTARSEAFF
- TRBJ2-7 TRBD1 TRBV6-5 TGTGCCAGCGGAGGGACAGGGTACTACGAGCAGTACTTC CASGGTGYYEQYF
- TRBJ2-6 - TRBV7-9 TGTGCCAGCAGCTTAGGAGTTACCCCTGGGGCCAACGTCCTGACTTTC CASSLGVTPGANVLTF
- TRBJ2-2 - TRBV6-6 TGTGCCAGCAGACCAAATAGCGGCCCCGGGGAGCTGTTTTTT CASRPNSGPGELFF
- TRBJ1-1 - TRBV13 TGTGCCAGCAGCCCTCACGGGGGGAGCACTGAAGCTTTCTTT CASSPHGGSTEAFF
- TRBJ2-7 TRBD1 TRBV5-1 TGCGCCAGCTCCACAGGGGGCGCAGACGAGCAGTACTTC CASSTGGADEQYF
- TRBJ1-5 TRBD1 TRBV5-6 TGTGCCAGCAGCAATATCGACGGGACAGGGGGGCAGCCCCAGCATTTT CASSNIDGTGGQPQHF
few TRBJ1-2 TRBD1 TRBV19 TGTGCCAGTAGTAGGGACAGGGGCCCAGGAGGCTATGGCTACACCTTC CASSRDRGPGGYGYTF
- TRBJ2-2 TRBD1 TRBV30 TGTGCCTGCCCCCACCAGGCAGGGGGAGACACCGGGGAGCTGTTTTTT CACPHQAGGDTGELFF
- TRBJ2-5 - TRBV5-1 TGCGCCAGCAGCTTCAGGGTCCAAGAGACCCAGTACTTC CASSFRVQETQYF
once TRBJ2-7 TRBD1 TRBV9 TGTGCCAGCAGCCCCCAGGGGGCGGCCACCTACGAGCAGTACTTC CASSPQGAATYEQYF
- TRBJ1-2 - TRBV6-5 TGTGCCAGCACCACAGAGCCCCGGCTCGGCTACACCTTC CASTTEPRLGYTF
- TRBJ2-1 - TRBV10-3 TGTGCCATCAGTGAGTTTTCACCCGGGACAATCAATGAGCAGTTCTTC CAISEFSPGTINEQFF
- TRBJ1-2 - TRBV4-2 TGTGCCAGCAGCCCCCGAGGGTCTGACGGCTACACCTTC CASSPRGSDGYTF
- TRBJ2-3 - TRBV6-4 TGTGCCAGCAGTGAGGAGCTAAGCACAGATACGCAGTATTTT CASSEELSTDTQYF
- TRBJ1-1 TRBD1 TRBV6-5 TGTGCCAGCAGCCGCGGTACAGGGGGGACTGAAGCTTTCTTT CASSRGTGGTEAFF
- TRBJ1-5 - TRBV30 TGTGCCTGGAGTGTGGGGTGGGGGGATCAGCCCCAGCATTTT CAWSVGWGDQPQHF
- TRBJ1-3 - TRBV28 TGTGCCAGCAGATACAGGGCTTCTGGAAACACCATATATTTT CASRYRASGNTIYF
- TRBJ1-1 TRBD1 TRBV2 TGTGCCAGCAGTTCTCTGACAGGGGGTACTGAAGCTTTCTTT CASSSLTGGTEAFF
- TRBJ1-5 - TRBV1 - CTSSRGGVGRGSNQPQHF